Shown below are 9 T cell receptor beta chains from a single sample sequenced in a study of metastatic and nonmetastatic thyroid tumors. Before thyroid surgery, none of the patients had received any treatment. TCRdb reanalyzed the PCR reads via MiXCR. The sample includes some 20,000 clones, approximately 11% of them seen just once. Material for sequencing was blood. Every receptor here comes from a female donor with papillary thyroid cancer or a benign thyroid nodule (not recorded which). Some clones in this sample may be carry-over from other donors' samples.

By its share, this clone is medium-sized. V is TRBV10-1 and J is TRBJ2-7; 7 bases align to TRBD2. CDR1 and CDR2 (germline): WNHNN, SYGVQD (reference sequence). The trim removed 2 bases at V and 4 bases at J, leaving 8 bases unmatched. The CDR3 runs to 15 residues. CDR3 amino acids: CASSEVASGTYEQYF. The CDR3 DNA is TGCGCCAGCAGTGAGGTGGCTAGCGGAACGTACGAGCAGTACTTC.

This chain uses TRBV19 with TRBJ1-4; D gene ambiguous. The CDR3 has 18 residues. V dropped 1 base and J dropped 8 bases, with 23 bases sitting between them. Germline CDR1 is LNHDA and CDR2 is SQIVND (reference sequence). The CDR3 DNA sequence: TGTGCCAGTAGTATAGGGGTCAGGATTAGCGGCGGCGAAGAAAAACTGTTTTTT. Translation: CASSIGVRISGGEEKLFF.

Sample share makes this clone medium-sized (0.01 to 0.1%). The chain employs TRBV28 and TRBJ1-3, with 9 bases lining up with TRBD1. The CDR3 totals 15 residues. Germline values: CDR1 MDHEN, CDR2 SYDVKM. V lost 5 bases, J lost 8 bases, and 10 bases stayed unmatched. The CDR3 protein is CASSHRGRGWDTIYF. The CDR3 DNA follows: TGTGCCAGCAGTCACAGGGGGCGGGGTTGGGACACCATATATTTT.

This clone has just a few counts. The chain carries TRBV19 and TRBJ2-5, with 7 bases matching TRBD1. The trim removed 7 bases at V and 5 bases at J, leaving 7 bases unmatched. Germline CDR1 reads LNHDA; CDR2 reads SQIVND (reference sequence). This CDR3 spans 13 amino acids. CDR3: CASTEGGAETQYF. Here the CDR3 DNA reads TGTGCCAGTACTGAAGGGGGCGCGGAGACCCAGTACTTC.

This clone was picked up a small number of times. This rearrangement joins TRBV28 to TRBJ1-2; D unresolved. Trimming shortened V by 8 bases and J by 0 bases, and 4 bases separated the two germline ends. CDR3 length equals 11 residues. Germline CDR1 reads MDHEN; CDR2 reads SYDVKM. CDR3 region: CASGANYGYTF. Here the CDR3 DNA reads TGTGCCAGCGGGGCTAACTATGGCTACACCTTC.

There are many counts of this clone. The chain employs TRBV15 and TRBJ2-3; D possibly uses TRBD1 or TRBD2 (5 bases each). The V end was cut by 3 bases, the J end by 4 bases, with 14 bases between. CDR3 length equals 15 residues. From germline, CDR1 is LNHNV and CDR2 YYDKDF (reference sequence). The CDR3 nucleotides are TGTGCCACCAGCAGGACCAGGGACCGGGCAGATACGCAGTATTTT. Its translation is CATSRTRDRADTQYF.

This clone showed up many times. The CDR3 DNA reads TGTGTCTCCAGGCCCAGGGACCCTAGCACAGATACGCAGTATTTT. It codes for CVSRPRDPSTDTQYF. J is TRBJ2-3 and V is TRBV2; tentatively, D is TRBD1 or TRBD2 (5 bases each). CDR1 and CDR2 (germline): SNHLY, FYNNEI. The CDR3 spans 15 residues.

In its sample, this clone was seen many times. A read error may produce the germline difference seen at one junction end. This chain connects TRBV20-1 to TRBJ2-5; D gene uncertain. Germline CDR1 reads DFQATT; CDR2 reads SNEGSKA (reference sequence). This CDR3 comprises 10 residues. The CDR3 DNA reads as TGCAGTGTGGAGTCAGCACAGTTTAACTTC. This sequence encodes CSVESAQFNF.

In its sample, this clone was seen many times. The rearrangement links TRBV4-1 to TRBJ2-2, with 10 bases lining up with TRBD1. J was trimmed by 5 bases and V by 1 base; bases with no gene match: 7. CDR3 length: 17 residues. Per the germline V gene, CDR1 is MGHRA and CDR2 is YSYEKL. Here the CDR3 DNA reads TGCGCCAGCAGCCAAGGGATACCGGGACAGGGGACCGGGGAGCTGTTTTTT. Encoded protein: CASSQGIPGQGTGELFF.